The rows below give T cell receptor beta chains drawn from one sample of a study of early T cells in non-severe SARS-CoV-2 infection. TCRdb reprocessed the 5' RACE reads via MiXCR and lists one record per CDR3 protein. The sample shows more than 75,000 distinct CDR3 sequences, approximately 13% of them seen only once. The sequenced sample was whole blood. Receptors were obtained from an adult who was a healthcare worker with PCR-confirmed SARS-CoV-2 infection or an uninfected control (not recorded which). Both conserved end residues are part of each CDR3. A D gene is named only where the DNA matches it firmly. Clone size is stated in some rows and not others, as once, few, many or a class when expanded.

NA,TRBJ1-6,few,TRBV20-1,13,CSARWTTNSPLHF,TGCAGTGCTAGATGGACTACAAATTCACCCCTCCACTTT
NA,TRBJ2-5,NA,TRBV6-5,15,CASSLLYGNQETQYF,TGTGCCAGCAGCCTCCTTTACGGGAACCAAGAGACCCAGTACTTC
NA,TRBJ1-3,NA,TRBV25-1,12,CASSGPGNTIYF,TGTGCCAGCAGTGGCCCTGGAAACACCATATATTTT
NA,TRBJ2-1,NA,TRBV9,15,CASSVEVAEPNEQFF,TGTGCCAGCAGCGTCGAGGTAGCGGAACCGAATGAGCAGTTCTTC
TRBD2,TRBJ2-3,NA,TRBV11-2,14,CASSPTSGTDTQYF,TGTGCCAGCAGCCCGACTAGCGGCACAGATACGCAGTATTTT
NA,TRBJ1-1,few,TRBV30,17,CAWSYGDRRGVRTEAFF,TGTGCCTGGAGTTACGGAGATCGGAGGGGAGTTAGGACTGAAGCTTTCTTT
NA,TRBJ2-1,many,TRBV6-2/TRBV6-3,12,CASSSLWGGCFF,TGTGCCAGCAGTTCCCTTTGGGGCGGCTGTTTCTTC
TRBD1,TRBJ2-7,few,TRBV4-1,15,CASSQWTGGSYEQYF,TGCGCCAGCAGCCAATGGACAGGGGGCTCCTACGAGCAGTACTTC
NA,TRBJ2-5,NA,TRBV7-9,18,CASTSSPQGSKHQETQYF,TGTGCCAGCACTTCCTCCCCCCAAGGGTCAAAACACCAAGAGACCCAGTACTTC
TRBD2,TRBJ2-5,few,TRBV4-1,15,CASSQLAGGRETQYF,TGCGCCAGCAGCCAACTAGCGGGGGGGCGAGAGACCCAGTACTTC
NA,TRBJ2-7,NA,TRBV2,11,CASSEGGEQYF,TGTGCCAGCAGTGAAGGGGGAGAGCAGTACTTC
NA,TRBJ2-1,many,TRBV4-1,16,CASSQASVSSYNEQFF,TGCGCCAGCAGCCAAGCTAGCGTAAGCTCCTACAATGAGCAGTTCTTC
NA,TRBJ2-6,few,TRBV7-2,16,CASSLSPLSGANVLTF,TGTGCCAGCAGCTTATCCCCTCTCTCTGGGGCCAACGTCCTGACTTTC
TRBD1,TRBJ1-4,NA,TRBV5-6,15,CASSAGQGLDEKLFF,TGTGCCAGCAGCGCCGGACAGGGTTTGGATGAAAAACTGTTTTTT
NA,TRBJ2-3,NA,TRBV5-1,14,CASSLQGNTDTQYF,TGCGCCAGCAGCTTACAGGGAAACACAGATACGCAGTATTTT
NA,TRBJ2-1,NA,TRBV7-3,15,CASSLKSGPSHEQFF,TGTGCCAGCAGCTTAAAGTCGGGGCCAAGCCATGAGCAGTTCTTC
TRBD2,TRBJ2-7,NA,TRBV27,14,CASSPIRDYYEQYF,TGTGCCAGCAGTCCTATCCGGGACTACTACGAGCAGTACTTC